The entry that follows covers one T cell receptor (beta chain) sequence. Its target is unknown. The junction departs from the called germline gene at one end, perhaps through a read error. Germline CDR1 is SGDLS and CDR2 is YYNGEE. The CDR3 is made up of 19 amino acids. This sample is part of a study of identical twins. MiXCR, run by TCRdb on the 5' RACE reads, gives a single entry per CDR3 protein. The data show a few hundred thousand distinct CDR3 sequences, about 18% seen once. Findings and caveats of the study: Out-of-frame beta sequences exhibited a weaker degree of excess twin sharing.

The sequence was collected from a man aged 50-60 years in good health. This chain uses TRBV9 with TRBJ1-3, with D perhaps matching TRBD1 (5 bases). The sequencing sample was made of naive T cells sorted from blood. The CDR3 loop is CASSPILGVDMFSGNTIHF. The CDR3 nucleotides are TGTGCCAGCAGCCCTATCTTGGGGGTCGACATGTTTTCTGGAAACACCATACATTTT.